This passage covers 28 T cell receptor beta chains from one sample sequenced in a study of cytomegalovirus exposure and HLA in healthy donors. In the PCR, 60 Vbeta and 13 Jbeta primers were used. TCRdb keeps only in-frame clones here, not all; method: immunoSEQ multiplex PCR. The sample comprises approximately 150,000 clones, roughly four fifths of which are singletons, and about 1% rests with the top ten. What was sequenced was PBMCs. Receptors originate from a woman in her thirties or forties in good health and CMV-seronegative.

This clone is a singleton in its sample. The V gene is TRBV11-3, the J gene TRBJ2-2; 14 positions match TRBD2. The length of the CDR3 is 15 residues. Germline V gene lookup returns CDR1 SGHNT and CDR2 YENEEA. Germline trimming cut 5 bases from V and 6 bases from J; bases unmatched to any gene: 2. CDR3 region: CASSQGLAGAGELFF. DNA of the CDR3: TGTGCCAGCAGCCAGGGACTAGCGGGAGCCGGGGAGCTGTTTTTT.

This chain joins TRBV28 and TRBJ1-4, with D possibly matching TRBD1 (5 bases). Germline CDR1 is MDHEN and CDR2 is SYDVKM. The CDR3 is made up of 12 amino acids. The V end was cut by 6 bases, the J end by 5 bases, with 7 bases between. The CDR3 DNA is TGTGCCAGCAGCAGGACAAATGAAAAACTGTTTTTT. Residues: CASSRTNEKLFF.

This rearrangement joins TRBV9 to TRBJ1-5; perhaps TRBD1 as D (5 bases). From germline, CDR1 is SGDLS and CDR2 YYNGEE. V lost 6 bases and J lost 4, with 17 bases in between. This CDR3 has 15 residues. CDR3 DNA sequence: TGTGCCAGCAACCCCGGGGGGGGTGAGAATCAGCCCCAGCATTTT. It translates to CASNPGGGENQPQHF.

V and J are TRBV9 and TRBJ2-1; 7 positions match TRBD1. The CDR3 covers 17 residues. Germline trimming cut 0 bases from V and 0 bases from J; bases unmatched to any gene: 6. Germline CDR1 and CDR2: SGDLS and YYNGEE. The CDR3 protein is CASSVGLTGSSYNEQFF. The CDR3 DNA follows: TGTGCCAGCAGCGTAGGATTGACAGGGAGCTCCTACAATGAGCAGTTCTTC. The full variable domain, in which reference TRBV9 and TRBJ2-1 provide the parts outside the CDR3, is DSGVTQTPKHLITATGQRVTLRCSPRSGDLSVYWYQQSLDQGLQFLIQYYNGEERAKGNILERFSAQQFPDLHSELNLSSLELGDSALYFCASSVGLTGSSYNEQFFGPGTRLTVL.

This clone was observed a few times. The V call is TRBV19, the J call TRBJ1-4, with TRBD1 matching 8 bases. This CDR3 has 14 residues. Trimming cost V 7 bases and J 7 bases; bases outside gene matches: 8. Germline-derived CDR1 and CDR2 are LNHDA and SQIVND (reference sequence). The CDR3 spells CASKSGQGGEKLFF. In nucleotides, the CDR3 is TGTGCCAGTAAAAGCGGACAGGGAGGTGAAAAACTGTTTTTT.

The chain is built from TRBV9 and TRBJ2-7; TRBD1 aligns across 8 bases. The CDR3 length is 18 residues. In germline, CDR1 is SGDLS, CDR2 YYNGEE. The J segment lost 0 bases and the V segment lost 3 bases, leaving 14 bases of the junction unmatched. Here the CDR3 reads CASSAGQGVHGISYEQYF. CDR3 nucleotides: TGTGCCAGCAGCGCCGGACAGGGCGTTCACGGCATCTCCTACGAGCAGTACTTC.

CDR3 sequence (DNA): TGTGCCAGCAGCTTTTCGGGAGGAGGGAATGAGCAGTTCTTC. It translates to CASSFSGGGNEQFF. The chain joins TRBV13 to TRBJ2-1; 7 bases match TRBD2. Germline trimming cut 3 bases from V and 7 bases from J; bases unmatched to any gene: 6. Germline CDR1 PRHDT, CDR2 FYEKMQ (reference sequence). The CDR3 is 14 amino acids.

This chain joins TRBV28 and TRBJ1-4; possibly TRBD1 for D (5 bases). V shed 6 bases and J shed 12 bases, with 14 bases lying between them. The CDR3 extends over 12 amino acids. From germline, CDR1 is MDHEN and CDR2 SYDVKM. The CDR3 here is CASSGGLRELFF. CDR3 nucleotides: TGTGCCAGCAGCGGGGGACTTCGTGAACTGTTTTTT.

This rearrangement joins TRBV2 to TRBJ2-7; TRBD2 agrees at 10 bases. The CDR3 totals 15 residues. CDR1 is SNHLY and CDR2 is FYNNEI in the germline V gene. V shed 8 bases and J 2 bases; nucleotides not matched to a gene: 9. The CDR3 sequence: CASGPGLAHTYEQYF. CDR3 DNA: TGTGCCAGCGGGCCGGGACTAGCGCACACCTACGAGCAGTACTTC.

This rearrangement joins TRBV6-1 to TRBJ1-1; D is uncertain. Trimming took 2 bases from V and 1 from J, leaving 11 bases between them. Per the germline V gene, CDR1 is MNHNS and CDR2 is SASEGT. CDR3 length equals 15 residues. The CDR3 spells CASSERAGQNTEAFF. DNA for the CDR3: TGTGCCAGCAGTGAAAGGGCGGGCCAGAACACTGAAGCTTTCTTT.

The table lists this clone with a few counts. This rearrangement joins TRBV19 to TRBJ1-1; D is possibly TRBD1 (6 bases). The CDR3 length is 17 residues. CDR1 is LNHDA and CDR2 is SQIVND in the germline V gene (reference sequence). Trimming removed 2 bases at V and 0 bases at J, with 16 bases between. The CDR3 DNA is TGTGCCAGTAGTATACCCCGGACAGACAAAATGAACACTGAAGCTTTCTTT. Its translation: CASSIPRTDKMNTEAFF.

The chain links TRBV29-1 to TRBJ2-7; D perhaps matches TRBD1 (5 bases). The V gene's germline CDR1 is SQVTM and CDR2 ANQGSEA. The germline V and J ends were trimmed by 3 bases and 5 bases, with 8 bases remaining between them. The CDR3 length is 11 residues. The CDR3 DNA sequence: TGCAGCGTTGAGGGGCAAAACGAGCAGTACTTC. This encodes CSVEGQNEQYF.

This clone was seen just once. Here the CDR3 DNA reads TGTGCCAGCAGCCCCGGGACAGGGGCCGATTTAAACTATGGCTACACCTTC. Translated, it gives CASSPGTGADLNYGYTF. The chain couples TRBV7-8 to TRBJ1-2; TRBD1 matches at 10 bases. Germline CDR1 reads SGHVS; CDR2 reads FQNEAQ. After removal of 5 bases from V and 2 bases from J, the junction contained 11 bases not matched to a gene. The CDR3 totals 17 residues.

J is TRBJ2-5 and V is TRBV9; 11 bases agree with TRBD2. Germline V gene data show CDR1 as SGDLS and CDR2 as YYNGEE. Losses at the gene ends were 0 bases for V and 6 bases for J; bases not matched to a gene: 4. The CDR3 length is 15 residues. In DNA, the CDR3 is TGTGCCAGCAGCGTAGATCTAGCGGGAGGTCAGACCCAGTACTTC. It specifies CASSVDLAGGQTQYF.

The V and J genes are TRBV27 and TRBJ2-6; D is ambiguous. This CDR3 spans 15 amino acids. Germline V gives CDR1 MNHEY, CDR2 SMNVEV (reference sequence). Between the trimmed V and J ends, which lost 5 bases and 2 bases, there was a span of 10 bases. CDR3 nucleotides: TGTGCCAGCAGTCTAAGTAAACCTGGGGCCAACGTCCTGACTTTC. This gives the protein CASSLSKPGANVLTF.

The V call is TRBV29-1, the J call TRBJ2-7; maybe TRBD1 (6 bases). Trimming left V 6 bases short and J 2 bases short, with 17 bases between. The CDR3 is made up of 14 amino acids. Looked up from germline, CDR1 is SQVTM and CDR2 is ANQGSEA. The CDR3 here is CSVLKQGPPYEQYF. The CDR3, as DNA: TGCAGCGTCTTGAAACAGGGACCGCCCTACGAGCAGTACTTC.

This chain connects TRBV29-1 to TRBJ2-7, with D maybe TRBD1 (5 bases). The germline CDR1 and CDR2 sequences are SQVTM and ANQGSEA. This CDR3 has 11 amino acids. Trimming took 7 bases from V and 5 from J, leaving 12 bases between them. The CDR3 region is CSAGVRDEQYF. The CDR3 nucleotides are TGCAGCGCCGGCGTCAGGGACGAGCAGTACTTC.

This chain links TRBV2 with TRBJ2-7; no clear D. CDR1 and CDR2 (germline): SNHLY, FYNNEI. V was shortened by 6 bases and J by 4 bases, with 10 bases between the two germline ends. The CDR3 totals 12 residues. CDR3: CASREFQYEQYF. As DNA, the CDR3 is TGTGCCAGCAGGGAGTTCCAATACGAGCAGTACTTC.

CDR3 in DNA: TGTGCCTCTAGAGGAGGTAGCGGGGTCACAGATACGCAGTATTTT. Protein product: CASRGGSGVTDTQYF. V usage is TRBV2 and J usage is TRBJ2-3; 8 bases align to TRBD2. CDR1 is SNHLY and CDR2 is FYNNEI in the germline V gene. The CDR3 contains 15 residues. Trimming at V came to 11 bases and at J to 2 bases, leaving 12 bases not matched to a gene.

In DNA, the CDR3 is TGTGCCACCCGGACACCCTCCTACAATGAGCAGTTCTTC. It yields the protein CATRTPSYNEQFF. V is TRBV6-6 and J is TRBJ2-1, with D perhaps TRBD1 (5 bases). The CDR3 contains 13 residues. Per germline, CDR1 MNHNY and CDR2 SVGAGI (reference sequence). Trimming took off 10 bases at V and 0 bases at J, with 10 bases between the two ends.

This clone was counted only a few times. V and J are TRBV6-1 and TRBJ2-7; 12 bases fit TRBD1. CDR3 size: 16 residues. Germline CDR1 reads MNHNS; CDR2 reads SASEGT. Trimming at V came to 0 bases and at J to 1 base, leaving 1 base not matched to a gene. CDR3 sequence reads: CASSEAGQGASYEQYF. In nucleotides, the CDR3 is TGTGCCAGCAGTGAAGCGGGACAGGGGGCATCCTACGAGCAGTACTTC.

This clone was observed a few times. The rearrangement links TRBV7-9 to TRBJ2-3, with D perhaps matching TRBD1 (6 bases). The CDR3 runs 16 residues. Trimming removed 8 bases from V and 1 base from J, with 19 bases in between. Per the germline V gene, CDR1 is SEHNR and CDR2 is FQNEAQ (reference sequence). The CDR3 reads CASRGGLTGRTDTQYF. CDR3 sequence (DNA): TGTGCCAGCCGTGGGGGCCTTACAGGGCGCACAGATACGCAGTATTTT.

This clone was detected a few times. This rearrangement joins TRBV6-1 to TRBJ1-5, with D possibly matching TRBD1 (6 bases). The CDR3 has 13 residues. V lost 10 bases, J lost 3 bases, and 13 bases lay in between. Germline V gene data show CDR1 as MNHNS and CDR2 as SASEGT. In DNA, the CDR3 is TGTGCCACGTCTGGACAGAACAATCAGCCCCAGCATTTT. Translated: CATSGQNNQPQHF.

This clone has just a few counts. The V gene is TRBV18, the J gene TRBJ1-2; no definite D call. Germline values: CDR1 KGHSH, CDR2 LQKENI. Trimming left V 3 bases short and J 9 bases short, with 20 bases between. The CDR3 loop spans 15 amino acids. The CDR3 sequence is CASSPPGGFGPSYTF. CDR3 nucleotides: TGTGCCAGCTCACCTCCCGGAGGGTTTGGGCCTAGCTACACCTTC.

The chain joins TRBV7-2 to TRBJ2-3; 7 positions match TRBD2. Germline-derived CDR1 and CDR2 are SGHTA and FQGNSA. The CDR3 contains 18 residues. V gave up 5 bases and J gave up 2 bases; unmatched junction bases: 16. The CDR3 region is CASSPSGEYRTYTDTQYF. Here the CDR3 DNA reads TGTGCCAGCAGCCCCAGCGGGGAATATAGAACTTACACAGATACGCAGTATTTT.

The chain carries TRBV7-9 and TRBJ1-1; TRBD1 might be the D (5 bases). V was trimmed by 4 bases and J by 10 bases, leaving 13 bases between them. This CDR3 spans 12 amino acids. CDR1 and CDR2 (germline): SEHNR, FQNEAQ (reference sequence). The CDR3 spells CASSSTDLRAFF. The CDR3 nucleotides are TGTGCCAGCAGCTCGACAGATCTGCGAGCTTTCTTT.

The chain uses TRBV7-9 and TRBJ2-5; D remains unclear. With 4 bases removed from V and 2 bases from J, the gap between germline ends came to 11 bases. Germline assignment: CDR1 SEHNR and CDR2 FQNEAQ (reference sequence). The CDR3 is 14 residues long. The CDR3 protein is CASSSRSVQETQYF. CDR3 nucleotide sequence: TGTGCCAGCAGCTCGCGGAGTGTTCAAGAGACCCAGTACTTC.

Here the CDR3 reads CASSLGLAGGISTDTQYF. CDR3 sequence (DNA): TGCGCCAGCAGCTTGGGGCTAGCGGGAGGCATAAGCACAGATACGCAGTATTTT. The chain has TRBV5-1 and TRBJ2-3, with TRBD2 identical over 11 bases. CDR3 length equals 18 residues. The germline gives CDR1 SGHRS, CDR2 YFSETQ. Trimming took 0 bases from V and 0 from J; bases not matched to a gene: 6.